The 5 T cell receptor beta chains below all came from one sample that was sequenced in a study of beta chain features in type 1 diabetes. These receptors have no known antigen. General observations from the study: Shorter TCRB CDR3s, moderately but significantly so, marked every one of the four CD4+ subsets in Type 1 diabetes patients.

Reverse transcribing all isolated RNA meant expressed TCRB transcripts were sequenced. Data came from immunoSEQ multiplex PCR; TCRdb stores just in-frame clones and leaves some out. The sample holds around 600,000 clones, under 15% seen once. Material for sequencing was naive CD4+ T cells from blood. These receptors originate from a man in his thirties or forties with type 1 diabetes.

In its sample, this clone was seen a few times. V and J are TRBV30 and TRBJ2-2, with a weak D call TRBD1 (6 bases). This CDR3 is 14 amino acids long. The V gene's germline CDR1 is GTSNPN and CDR2 SVGIG (reference sequence). Trimming removed 5 bases from V and 0 bases from J, with 10 bases in between. CDR3 in amino acids: CAWDGTPNTGELFF. For the CDR3, the DNA is TGTGCCTGGGACGGGACACCGAACACCGGGGAGCTGTTTTTT.

This clone was found a few times. The chain carries TRBV18 and TRBJ1-5; D call uncertain. V gave up 2 bases and J gave up 3 bases, with 8 bases separating them. There are 14 residues in the CDR3. Germline V gene lookup returns CDR1 KGHSH and CDR2 LQKENI. This CDR3 reads CASSPNGDNQPQHF. For the CDR3, the DNA is TGTGCCAGCTCACCAAACGGGGACAATCAGCCCCAGCATTTT.

This clone was picked up a small number of times. This same CDR3 is encoded by further DNA sequences in the sample. This chain joins TRBV29-1 and TRBJ2-3; 9 bases fit TRBD2. Germline CDR1 and CDR2: SQVTM and ANQGSEA. The CDR3 extends over 12 amino acids. Trimming cost V 2 bases and J 6 bases; bases outside gene matches: 0. The CDR3 sequence is CSVELAGDTQYF. The DNA for the CDR3 is TGCAGCGTTGAACTAGCGGGGGATACGCAGTATTTT.

V is TRBV5-4 and J is TRBJ2-2; D remains unclear. The CDR3 length is 15 residues. From germline, CDR1 is SGHNT and CDR2 YYREEE (reference sequence). Trimming pared 0 bases from V and 3 bases from J, leaving 9 bases between. In DNA form, the CDR3 reads TGTGCCAGCAGCTTGGCCTCCTGGGACACCGGGGAGCTGTTTTTT. Translating it yields CASSLASWDTGELFF.

This clone came up a few times. V gene TRBV7-2 combines with J gene TRBJ2-1; 7 bases fit TRBD1. V lost 3 bases and J lost 2; bases outside the gene matches: 4. Per germline, CDR1 SGHTA and CDR2 FQGNSA. This CDR3 has 15 amino acids. DNA for the CDR3: TGTGCCAGCAGCTTCGCAGGGGGTACCTACAATGAGCAGTTCTTC. Its protein is CASSFAGGTYNEQFF.